This T cell receptor beta chain is drawn from a study of blood T cells in healthy people across ages. The CDR3 spans 16 residues. Germline values: CDR1 GTSNPN, CDR2 SVGIG (reference sequence). V lost 4 bases and J lost 1, with 17 bases in between. The authors ran a second PCR of roughly 6 to 12 cycles using a sample-barcoded 5' primer and a J-beta primer mix. A single record per CDR3 protein comes from TCRdb applying MiXCR to the 5' RACE reads. The table records about 940,000 distinct CDR3 sequences, 48% of them present only once. In terms of origin and age, donors were healthy Caucasian individuals from Russia aged about 6 to 90.

Sequences were obtained from blood. The origin of this receptor is a man under 40 in good health. The V gene is TRBV30, the J gene TRBJ2-1, with a possible D match to TRBD2 (5 bases). The CDR3: CAWTKKTGNSYNEQFF. CDR3 coding DNA: TGTGCCTGGACCAAGAAGACCGGGAATTCCTACAATGAGCAGTTCTTC.